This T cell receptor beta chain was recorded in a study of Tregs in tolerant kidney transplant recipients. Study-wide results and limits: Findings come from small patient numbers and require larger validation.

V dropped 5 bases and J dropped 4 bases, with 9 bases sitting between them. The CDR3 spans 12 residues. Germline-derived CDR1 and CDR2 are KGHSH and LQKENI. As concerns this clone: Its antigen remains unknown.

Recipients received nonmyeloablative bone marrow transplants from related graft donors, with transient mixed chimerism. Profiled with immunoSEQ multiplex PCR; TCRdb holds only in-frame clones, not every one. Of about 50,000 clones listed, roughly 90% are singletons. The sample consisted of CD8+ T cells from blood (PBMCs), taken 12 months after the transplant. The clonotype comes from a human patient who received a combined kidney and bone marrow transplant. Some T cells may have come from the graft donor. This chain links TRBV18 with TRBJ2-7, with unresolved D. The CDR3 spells CASSGDTYEQYF. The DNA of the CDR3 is TGTGCCAGCTCAGGTGACACTTACGAGCAGTACTTC.